This T cell receptor beta chain was recovered during a study of cytomegalovirus exposure and HLA in healthy donors. It was with 60 Vbeta and 13 Jbeta primers that the PCR ran. Method: immunoSEQ multiplex PCR; TCRdb's copy keeps in-frame clones and lacks some. The sample contains around 75,000 clones, approximately 80% of which appear only once. Trimming stripped 2 bases from V and 0 bases from J, with 16 bases between. Germline values: CDR1 MNHEY, CDR2 SMNVEV (reference sequence). This CDR3 region has 17 residues. This chain links TRBV27 with TRBJ1-1; D is perhaps TRBD1 (6 bases). This TCR derives from a man aged 18-30 years in good health and CMV-seronegative. The sequencing sample was made of PBMCs. DNA of the CDR3: TGTGCCAGCAGTTTAAGACAGGCCACCCTGATGAACACTGAAGCTTTCTTT. This gives the protein CASSLRQATLMNTEAFF.